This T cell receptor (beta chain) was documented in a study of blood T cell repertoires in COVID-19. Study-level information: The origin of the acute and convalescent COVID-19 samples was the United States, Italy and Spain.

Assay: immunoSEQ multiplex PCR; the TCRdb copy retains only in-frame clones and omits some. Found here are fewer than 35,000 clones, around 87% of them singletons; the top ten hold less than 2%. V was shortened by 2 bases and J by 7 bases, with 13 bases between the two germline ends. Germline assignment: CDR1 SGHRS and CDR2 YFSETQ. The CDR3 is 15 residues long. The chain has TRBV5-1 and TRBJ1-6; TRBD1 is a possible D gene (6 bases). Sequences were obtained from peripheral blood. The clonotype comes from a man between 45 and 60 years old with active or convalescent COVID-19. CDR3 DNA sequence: TGCGCCAGCAGCTTACAGGGTGGCGACAATTCACCCCTCCACTTT. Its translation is CASSLQGGDNSPLHF.